The clone carrying this T cell receptor beta chain was seen a handful of times. This record belongs to a study of blood T cells in healthy people across ages. Across the study: Researchers report that template switching captured about one barcoded beta molecule per two T cells.

A second PCR of roughly 7 to 11 cycles used a sample-barcoded 5' primer and a J-beta primer mix. MiXCR, applied by TCRdb to the 5' RACE reads, yields one record per CDR3 protein. There are about 650,000 distinct CDR3 sequences in the sample; around 32% occur only once, and approximately 15% lies in the top ten. V lost 5 bases and J lost 4, with 12 bases in between. The CDR3 extends over 14 amino acids. Germline V gene data show CDR1 as SGHTA and CDR2 as FQGTGA. Researchers isolated at least 6.5 million PBMCs per sample. This receptor was obtained from a woman at least 80 years old in good health. The sample consisted of blood. V gene TRBV7-3 combines with J gene TRBJ1-3; weak D call: TRBD1 (6 bases). Written as DNA, the CDR3 is TGTGCCAGCAGCCCGGGACAATTCGGAAACACCATATATTTT. Protein sequence: CASSPGQFGNTIYF. The full variable domain, completed using reference TRBV7-3 and TRBJ1-3, is GAGVSQTPSNKVTEKGKYVELRCDPISGHTALYWYRQSLGQGPEFLIYFQGTGAADDSGLPNDRFFAVRPEGSVSTLKIQRTERGDSAVYLCASSPGQFGNTIYFGEGSWLTVV.